One sample yielded the 7 T cell receptor beta chains listed below, sequenced in a study of cytomegalovirus exposure and HLA in healthy donors. Profiled with immunoSEQ multiplex PCR; TCRdb holds only in-frame clones, not every one. The data show about 360,000 clones, 70% to 90% seen once. Sequencing was performed on PBMCs. These receptors were collected from a woman aged 18-29 years in good health and CMV-seronegative.

The V call is TRBV5-1, the J call TRBJ2-7; D may be TRBD2 (5 bases). Looked up from germline, CDR1 is SGHRS and CDR2 is YFSETQ. Between the trimmed V and J ends, which lost 0 bases and 6 bases, there was a span of 13 bases. This CDR3 is 14 amino acids long. Here the CDR3 reads CASSLGTGSLEQYF. The CDR3 DNA reads TGCGCCAGCAGCTTGGGGACGGGGAGCCTCGAGCAGTACTTC.

The chain joins TRBV19 to TRBJ2-7, with TRBD1 matching over 9 bases. Trimming removed 5 bases from V and 3 bases from J; junction bases left unmatched: 5. CDR3 size: 14 residues. The germline V gene encodes CDR1 LNHDA and CDR2 SQIVND (reference sequence). In DNA, the CDR3 is TGTGCCAGTAGTGCACCGGGACAGGGCTACGAGCAGTACTTC. Its translation: CASSAPGQGYEQYF. The whole variable domain, filled in from reference TRBV19 and TRBJ2-7, reads DGGITQSPKYLFRKEGQNVTLSCEQNLNHDAMYWYRQDPGQGLRLIYYSQIVNDFQKGDIAEGYSVSREKKESFPLTVTSAQKNPTAFYLCASSAPGQGYEQYFGPGTRLTVT.

The chain joins TRBV19 to TRBJ1-1; no clear D gene. The CDR3 has 14 residues. The germline V and J ends were trimmed by 8 bases and 1 base, with 14 bases remaining between them. CDR1 LNHDA and CDR2 SQIVND come from the germline V gene (reference sequence). The CDR3 DNA reads as TGTGCCAGTGGGCGGGTGGGAGAGAACACTGAAGCTTTCTTT. It yields the protein CASGRVGENTEAFF.

V and J are TRBV7-9 and TRBJ2-7; D may be TRBD1 (6 bases). Germline CDR1 is SEHNR and CDR2 is FQNEAQ (reference sequence). This CDR3 comprises 15 residues. Deletions cut 1 base from V and 0 bases from J, with 10 bases between. The CDR3 sequence is CASSLVADSSYEQYF. As DNA, the CDR3 is TGTGCCAGCAGCTTAGTGGCGGACAGCTCCTACGAGCAGTACTTC. Combining the CDR3 with reference TRBV7-9 and TRBJ2-7 gives the whole variable domain DTGVSQNPRHKITKRGQNVTFRCDPISEHNRLYWYRQTLGQGPEFLTYFQNEAQLEKSRLLSDRFSAERPKGSFSTLEIQRTEQGDSAMYLCASSLVADSSYEQYFGPGTRLTVT.

This chain uses TRBV28 with TRBJ2-7, with 13 bases fitting TRBD2. The CDR3 is 15 residues long. Germline V gives CDR1 MDHEN, CDR2 SYDVKM. The V gene end was trimmed by 6 bases and the J gene end by 6 bases; junction bases not matched to a gene: 8. The CDR3 nucleotides read TGTGCCAGCAGGCCCACTAGCGGGGGGGCCCCCGAGCAGTACTTC. Amino acids: CASRPTSGGAPEQYF.

The V call is TRBV6-5, the J call TRBJ2-2; TRBD2 aligns across 11 bases. The junction had 0 bases not matched to a gene; V was cut back by 5 bases and J by 4 bases. The CDR3 is 14 residues long. The V gene's germline CDR1 is MNHEY and CDR2 SVGAGI. The CDR3 here is CASSLAGGTGELFF. CDR3 nucleotides: TGTGCCAGCAGTCTAGCGGGGGGCACCGGGGAGCTGTTTTTT.

The CDR3 bases are TGTGCCAGCAGTCATACAGGGGCTGCCGGCGGGGAGCTGTTTTTT. Amino acids: CASSHTGAAGGELFF. The genes are TRBV6-5 and TRBJ2-2; 7 bases are shared with TRBD1. V shed 5 bases and J 7 bases; nucleotides not matched to a gene: 10. The germline V gene encodes CDR1 MNHEY and CDR2 SVGAGI. The length of the CDR3 is 15 residues.